These 6 T cell receptor beta chains were sequenced from one sample in a study of shared clonotypes between healthy human individuals. This table comes from immunoSEQ multiplex PCR, and its TCRdb copy is limited to in-frame clones, with some not included. The table lists millions of clones, approximately 93% of them singletons. Input material: naive CD4+ T cells from PBMCs. The subset denotes: CD45RA+ positively selected. These TCRs come from a man aged 18 to 30 in good health. Some clones in this sample may be carry-over from other donors' samples.

The table lists this clone with a count of one. The rearrangement joins TRBV6-5 to TRBJ1-4, with D unresolved. Germline V CDR1 and CDR2: MNHEY, SVGAGI. The CDR3 has 13 amino acids. V lost 11 bases and J lost 4, with 14 bases in between. CDR3 DNA sequence: TGTGCCTGCGCTGGAGGGTATAATGAAAAACTGTTTTTT. Amino acids: CACAGGYNEKLFF.

J is TRBJ2-1 and V is TRBV9; a possible D gene is TRBD1 (5 bases). V lost 0 bases and J 0 bases, leaving 13 bases between the germline ends. The germline V gene has CDR1 SGDLS and CDR2 YYNGEE. This CDR3 contains 17 residues. The CDR3 DNA is TGTGCCAGCAGCGTAGATCGACAGCCCTTCTCCTACAATGAGCAGTTCTTC. Amino acids: CASSVDRQPFSYNEQFF.

V is TRBV9 and J is TRBJ2-3, with D unresolved. V was shortened by 4 bases and J by 4 bases, with 13 bases between the two germline ends. Germline V gene data show CDR1 as SGDLS and CDR2 as YYNGEE. The CDR3 covers 14 residues. CDR3 in DNA: TGTGCCAGCAGCCCTATACCCCGGGCAGATACGCAGTATTTT. Translation: CASSPIPRADTQYF.

This chain uses TRBV10-3 with TRBJ2-1; perhaps TRBD2 as D (6 bases). V was pared by 6 bases and J by 8 bases, with 17 bases between. CDR1 and CDR2 (germline): ENHRY, SYGVKD. The CDR3 is 14 amino acids. CDR3 DNA: TGTGCCATCAGGAAGGAGGGAGTCTCACATGAGCAGTTCTTC. Translation gives CAIRKEGVSHEQFF.

The chain employs TRBV2 and TRBJ2-1; perhaps TRBD1 as D (5 bases). The V end lost 4 bases, the J end lost 9 bases, and 10 bases lay between the germline ends. This CDR3 has 12 amino acids. The germline V gene encodes CDR1 SNHLY and CDR2 FYNNEI. CDR3 DNA: TGTGCCAGCAGTGGCCAGGGAATTGAGCAGTTCTTC. It yields the protein CASSGQGIEQFF.

The gene calls are TRBV7-9 and TRBJ2-1; maybe TRBD1 (6 bases). The length of the CDR3 is 14 residues. CDR1 SEHNR and CDR2 FQNEAQ come from the germline V gene (reference sequence). V was trimmed by 6 bases and J by 3 bases, leaving 12 bases between them. The CDR3 reads CASSARGNYNEQFF. CDR3 nucleotides: TGTGCCAGCAGTGCTAGGGGGAACTACAATGAGCAGTTCTTC.